This TCR beta chain was captured in a study of blood T cell repertoires in COVID-19. Study background: From the United States, Italy and Spain came samples of acute and convalescent COVID-19. The analysed material was cDNA or gDNA that came from T cells, B-cell-depleted T cells, or PBMCs.

This CDR3 contains 13 residues. Trimming shortened V by 1 base and J by 7 bases, and 7 bases separated the two germline ends. Assay: immunoSEQ multiplex PCR; the TCRdb copy retains only in-frame clones and omits some. Among roughly 21,000 clones, 83% were seen once, and the ten largest hold 6.7%. Sequenced sample: peripheral blood. The receptor was isolated from a human donor in a cohort sampled during active COVID-19. This sequence joins TRBV12-3 or TRBV12-4 and TRBJ2-2; D may be TRBD2 (6 bases). CDR3 region: CASSLGGGGELFF. The CDR3 bases are TGTGCCAGCAGTTTAGGGGGAGGCGGGGAGCTGTTTTTT.